The 18 T cell receptor beta chains listed next were all sequenced from one sample in a study of blood T cell repertoires in COVID-19. The protocol was immunoSEQ multiplex PCR, while the TCRdb copy is restricted to in-frame clones and leaves out a portion. Of 300,000 to 450,000 clones detected, more than 75% appear once; the ten largest clones hold 2.3%. The sequencing input was peripheral blood. All receptors come from a woman in her fifties or sixties with COVID-19, enrolled during active disease.

The genes are TRBV5-6 and TRBJ1-1, with D perhaps matching TRBD1 (5 bases). Trimming cost V 5 bases and J 6 bases, with 23 bases left between them. From germline, CDR1 is SGHDT and CDR2 YYEEEE. CDR3 length: 16 amino acids. The CDR3 nucleotides are TGTGCCAGCAGGGGATGGGGGAGGAGAGGATTCGCTGAAGCTTTCTTT. Translation: CASRGWGRRGFAEAFF.

This clone has a single count. The chain carries TRBV28 and TRBJ2-2, with D hard to call. The CDR3 consists of 14 residues. Germline V CDR1 and CDR2: MDHEN, SYDVKM. V gave up 6 bases and J gave up 1 base, with 9 bases separating them. CDR3 nucleotides: TGTGCCAGCAGATACCAGGTGAACACCGGGGAGCTGTTTTTT. It yields the protein CASRYQVNTGELFF.

The genes are TRBV5-6 and TRBJ2-5; unclear D gene. Deletions cut 1 base from V and 1 base from J, with 8 bases between. In germline, CDR1 is SGHDT, CDR2 YYEEEE. The CDR3 is 14 residues long. CDR3 protein: CASSLFIFQETQYF. Written as DNA, the CDR3 is TGTGCCAGCAGCTTGTTTATCTTCCAAGAGACCCAGTACTTC.

In its sample, this clone was seen once. The chain uses TRBV7-6 and TRBJ2-7; TRBD1 matches at 7 bases. The CDR3 consists of 13 residues. J was trimmed by 6 bases and V by 6 bases; bases with no gene match: 8. CDR1 and CDR2 from the germline V gene are SGHVS and FNYEAQ. The CDR3 DNA follows: TGTGCCAGCAGTCCAGGGGGTTTGGGCGAGCAGTACTTC. This gives the protein CASSPGGLGEQYF.

The chain joins TRBV12-3 or TRBV12-4 to TRBJ2-7, with TRBD2 matching 13 bases. The CDR3 runs to 13 residues. The trim removed 8 bases at V and 2 bases at J, leaving 0 bases unmatched. The CDR3 protein is CASGLAGAYEQYF. The DNA for the CDR3 is TGTGCCAGCGGACTAGCGGGGGCCTACGAGCAGTACTTC.

The chain carries TRBV3-1 (or the pseudogene TRBV3-2) and TRBJ2-7; D gene unclear. This CDR3 has 15 amino acids. V was clipped by 1 base and J by 1 base, with 11 bases between them. Germline CDR1 and CDR2: LGHDT and YNNKEL (reference sequence). The CDR3 loop is CASSQATVKSYEQYF. The DNA for the CDR3 is TGTGCCAGCAGCCAAGCTACCGTTAAATCCTACGAGCAGTACTTC.

V usage is TRBV5-1 and J usage is TRBJ1-1; D is undetermined. Deletions cut 1 base from V and 4 bases from J, with 11 bases between. CDR3 length: 14 residues. Germline V lookup: CDR1 SGHRS, CDR2 YFSETQ. The CDR3 sequence: CASSLPSRGTEAFF. DNA of the CDR3: TGCGCCAGCAGCTTGCCCAGCAGAGGCACTGAAGCTTTCTTT.

This clone was observed once. The gene calls are TRBV5-4 and TRBJ1-3, with D perhaps TRBD1 (5 bases). Germline V gene lookup returns CDR1 SGHNT and CDR2 YYREEE (reference sequence). Between the trimmed V and J ends, which lost 0 bases and 3 bases, there was a span of 10 bases. The CDR3 extends over 15 amino acids. The CDR3 is CASSLGGVGGNTIYF. Written as DNA, the CDR3 is TGTGCCAGCAGCTTGGGGGGGGTTGGTGGAAACACCATATATTTT. The full variable domain, in which reference TRBV5-4 and TRBJ1-3 provide the parts outside the CDR3, is ETGVTQSPTHLIKTRGQQVTLRCSSQSGHNTVSWYQQALGQGPQFIFQYYREEENGRGNFPPRFSGLQFPNYSSELNVNALELDDSALYLCASSLGGVGGNTIYFGEGSWLTVV.

The gene calls are TRBV6-5 and TRBJ1-2; 11 bases match TRBD1. The CDR3 has 15 amino acids. J was trimmed by 4 bases and V by 3 bases; bases with no gene match: 4. From germline, CDR1 is MNHEY and CDR2 SVGAGI. CDR3 amino acids: CASSYGQGAIYGYTF. The CDR3 DNA reads TGTGCCAGCAGTTATGGACAGGGGGCTATCTATGGCTACACCTTC.

This chain connects TRBV27 to TRBJ2-1, with D unresolved. The V gene lost 4 bases and the J gene lost 6 bases, with 4 bases spanning the gap. The germline gives CDR1 MNHEY, CDR2 SMNVEV (reference sequence). The CDR3 contains 11 residues. CDR3 DNA: TGTGCCAGCAGTTCCGGCAATGAGCAGTTCTTC. As protein: CASSSGNEQFF.

V gene TRBV15 combines with J gene TRBJ2-3; the match to TRBD2 covers 7 bases. This CDR3 is 16 amino acids long. Germline trimming cut 3 bases from V and 2 bases from J; bases unmatched to any gene: 8. Germline CDR1 is LNHNV and CDR2 is YYDKDF (reference sequence). In DNA, the CDR3 is TGTGCCACCAGCAGCCAGCCGGGACTATTCACAGATACGCAGTATTTT. It specifies CATSSQPGLFTDTQYF. Filled out from reference TRBV15 and TRBJ2-3, the complete variable domain reads DAMVIQNPRYQVTQFGKPVTLSCSQTLNHNVMYWYQQKSSQAPKLLFHYYDKDFNNEADTPDNFQSRRPNTSFCFLDIRSPGLGDTAMYLCATSSQPGLFTDTQYFGPGTRLTVL.

The chain recombines TRBV5-3 with TRBJ2-1; 9 nucleotides line up with TRBD1. TRBV5-3 is placed among ORFs of uncertain function. The CDR3 is made up of 17 amino acids. V trimming: 3 bases; J trimming: 6 bases; junction bases outside the gene matches: 13. CDR3 sequence reads: CARSSPQGQGIFNEQFF. Here the CDR3 DNA reads TGTGCCAGAAGCTCACCCCAGGGACAGGGAATTTTCAATGAGCAGTTCTTC.

This chain joins TRBV5-1 and TRBJ2-2, with D uncertain. Germline CDR1 reads SGHRS; CDR2 reads YFSETQ. This CDR3 comprises 14 residues. Trimming left V 2 bases short and J 6 bases short, with 11 bases between. CDR3 protein: CASSFLLQSGELFF. In DNA form, the CDR3 reads TGCGCCAGCAGCTTTCTTCTGCAGTCCGGGGAGCTGTTTTTT.

V and J are TRBV18 and TRBJ1-1, with 8 bases fitting TRBD1. Per the germline V gene, CDR1 is KGHSH and CDR2 is LQKENI. The CDR3 loop spans 15 amino acids. V was clipped by 4 bases and J by 4 bases; unmatched bases: 8. The CDR3 DNA reads as TGTGCCAGCTCACATAGCCGTACAGGGGGCACTGAAGCTTTCTTT. Amino acids: CASSHSRTGGTEAFF.

This clone was observed a single time. V and J are TRBV7-9 and TRBJ1-1, with D possibly matching TRBD1 (5 bases). Trimming stripped 5 bases from V and 5 bases from J, with 12 bases between. This CDR3 has 13 residues. The germline CDR1 and CDR2 sequences are SEHNR and FQNEAQ (reference sequence). CDR3: CASSPMGGTEAFF. The CDR3 DNA reads TGTGCCAGCAGCCCGATGGGGGGTACTGAAGCTTTCTTT.

CDR3 loop: CASSFRTGASTGELFF. The CDR3 DNA sequence: TGTGCCAGCAGCTTTCGGACAGGGGCCAGCACCGGGGAGCTGTTTTTT. V and J are TRBV7-2 and TRBJ2-2; 9 bases map to TRBD1. The V and J ends lost 3 bases and 4 bases, in that order; junction bases with no gene match: 6. Germline CDR1 is SGHTA and CDR2 is FQGNSA. This CDR3 contains 16 residues. Full variable domain (remainder filled in from reference TRBV7-2 and TRBJ2-2): GAGVSQSPSNKVTEKGKDVELRCDPISGHTALYWYRQSLGQGLEFLIYFQGNSAPDKSGLPSDRFSAERTGGSVSTLTIQRTQQEDSAVYLCASSFRTGASTGELFFGEGSRLTVL.

This clone has just one count. The chain has TRBV5-1 and TRBJ1-1; TRBD1 matches 7 bases. The CDR3 contains 14 residues. The J segment lost 0 bases and the V segment lost 3 bases, leaving 2 bases of the junction unmatched. CDR1 SGHRS and CDR2 YFSETQ come from the germline V gene. CDR3 nucleotide sequence: TGCGCCAGCAGCTGGGACAGATTGAACACTGAAGCTTTCTTT. Translated: CASSWDRLNTEAFF.

This rearrangement joins TRBV6-5 to TRBJ2-3, with 10 bases fitting TRBD2. There are 15 residues in the CDR3. The V gene end was trimmed by 2 bases and the J gene end by 6 bases; junction bases not matched to a gene: 5. CDR1 and CDR2 from the germline V gene are MNHEY and SVGAGI. CDR3 amino acids: CASSYQRGGRDTQYF. In DNA form, the CDR3 reads TGTGCCAGCAGTTACCAGCGGGGGGGCCGTGATACGCAGTATTTT.